This TCR beta chain appears in the sequencing data of a study of control samples from healthy donors and cancer patients. Trimming shortened V by 6 bases and J by 4 bases, and 12 bases separated the two germline ends. The CDR3 spans 13 residues. The method was immunoSEQ multiplex PCR; TCRdb's version includes in-frame clones alone and lacks a portion of them. The profile shows 390,000 or so clones, 75% to 95% of them singletons. The chain couples TRBV12-3 or TRBV12-4 to TRBJ1-1, with D unresolved. This TCR came from a middle-aged man with head and neck cancer. Specimen: PBMCs. Here the CDR3 DNA reads TGTGCCAGCAGCATCCGGGCTGGCACTGAAGCTTTCTTT. Its translation: CASSIRAGTEAFF.